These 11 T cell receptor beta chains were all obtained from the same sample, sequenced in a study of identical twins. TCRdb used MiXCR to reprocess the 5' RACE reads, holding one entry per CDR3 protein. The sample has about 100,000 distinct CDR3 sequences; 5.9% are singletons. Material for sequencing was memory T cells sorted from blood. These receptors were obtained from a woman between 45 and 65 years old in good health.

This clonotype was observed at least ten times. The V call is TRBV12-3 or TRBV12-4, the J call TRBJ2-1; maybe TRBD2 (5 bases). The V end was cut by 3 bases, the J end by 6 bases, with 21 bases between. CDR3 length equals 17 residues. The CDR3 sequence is CASSFSKPGKSGNEQFF. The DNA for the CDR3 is TGTGCCAGCAGTTTTTCCAAACCGGGAAAATCGGGCAATGAGCAGTTCTTC.

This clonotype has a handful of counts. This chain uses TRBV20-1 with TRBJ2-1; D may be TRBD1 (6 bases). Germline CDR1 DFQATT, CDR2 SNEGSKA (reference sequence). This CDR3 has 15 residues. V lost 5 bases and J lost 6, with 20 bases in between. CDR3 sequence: CSAEGTNRWGNEQFF. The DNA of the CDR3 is TGCAGTGCTGAAGGGACAAATCGATGGGGCAATGAGCAGTTCTTC.

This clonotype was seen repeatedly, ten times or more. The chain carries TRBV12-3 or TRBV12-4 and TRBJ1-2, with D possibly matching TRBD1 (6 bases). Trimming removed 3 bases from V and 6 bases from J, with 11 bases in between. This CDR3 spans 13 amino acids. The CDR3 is CASSLNRANGYTF. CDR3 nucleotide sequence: TGTGCCAGCAGTTTGAACAGGGCTAATGGCTACACCTTC.

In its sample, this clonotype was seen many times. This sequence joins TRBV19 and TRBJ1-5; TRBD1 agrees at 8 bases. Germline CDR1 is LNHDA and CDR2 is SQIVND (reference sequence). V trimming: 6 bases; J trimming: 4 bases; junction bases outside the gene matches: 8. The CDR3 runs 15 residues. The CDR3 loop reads CASSGAGGVNQPQHF. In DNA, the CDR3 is TGTGCCAGTAGCGGGGCAGGGGGCGTAAATCAGCCCCAGCATTTT.

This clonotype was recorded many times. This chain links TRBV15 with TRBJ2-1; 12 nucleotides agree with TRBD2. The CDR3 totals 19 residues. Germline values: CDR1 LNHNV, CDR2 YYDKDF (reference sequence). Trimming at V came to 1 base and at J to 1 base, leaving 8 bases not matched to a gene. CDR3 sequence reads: CATSRGRTSGIRSYNEQFF. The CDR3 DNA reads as TGTGCCACCAGCAGAGGCCGGACTAGCGGGATACGGTCCTACAATGAGCAGTTCTTC. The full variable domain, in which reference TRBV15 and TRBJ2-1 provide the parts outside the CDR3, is DAMVIQNPRYQVTQFGKPVTLSCSQTLNHNVMYWYQQKSSQAPKLLFHYYDKDFNNEADTPDNFQSRRPNTSFCFLDIRSPGLGDTAMYLCATSRGRTSGIRSYNEQFFGPGTRLTVL.

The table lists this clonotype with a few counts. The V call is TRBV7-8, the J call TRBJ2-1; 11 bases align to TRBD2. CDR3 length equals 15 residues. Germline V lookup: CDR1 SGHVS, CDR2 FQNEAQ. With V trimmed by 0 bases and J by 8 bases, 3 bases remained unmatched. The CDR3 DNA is TGTGCCAGCAGCTTAGCGTATAGCGGGGGGGATGAGCAGTTCTTC. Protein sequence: CASSLAYSGGDEQFF. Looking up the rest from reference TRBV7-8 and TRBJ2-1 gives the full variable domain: GAGVSQSPRYKVAKRGQDVALRCDPISGHVSLFWYQQALGQGPEFLTYFQNEAQLDKSGLPSDRFFAERPEGSVSTLKIQRTQQEDSAVYLCASSLAYSGGDEQFFGPGTRLTVL.

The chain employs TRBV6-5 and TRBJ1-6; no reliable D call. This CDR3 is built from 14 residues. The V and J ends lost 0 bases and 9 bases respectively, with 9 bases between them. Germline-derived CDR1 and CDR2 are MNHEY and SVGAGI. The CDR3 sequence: CASSYSQTLSPLHF. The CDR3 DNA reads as TGTGCCAGCAGTTACTCACAGACCCTTTCACCCCTCCACTTT.

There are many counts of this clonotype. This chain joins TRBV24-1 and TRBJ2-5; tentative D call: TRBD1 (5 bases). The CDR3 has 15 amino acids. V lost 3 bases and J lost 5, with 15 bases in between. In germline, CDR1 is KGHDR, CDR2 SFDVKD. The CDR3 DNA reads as TGTGCCACCAGTGATAACAGGTTTGAGTTGGAGACCCAGTACTTC. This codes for CATSDNRFELETQYF.

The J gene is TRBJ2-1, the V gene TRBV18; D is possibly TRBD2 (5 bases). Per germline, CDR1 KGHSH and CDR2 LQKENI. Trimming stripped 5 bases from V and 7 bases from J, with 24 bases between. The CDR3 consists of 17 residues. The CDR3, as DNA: TGTGCCAGCTCATCCATTACACCGGGATTCAGTTGGAATGAGCAGTTCTTC. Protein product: CASSSITPGFSWNEQFF.

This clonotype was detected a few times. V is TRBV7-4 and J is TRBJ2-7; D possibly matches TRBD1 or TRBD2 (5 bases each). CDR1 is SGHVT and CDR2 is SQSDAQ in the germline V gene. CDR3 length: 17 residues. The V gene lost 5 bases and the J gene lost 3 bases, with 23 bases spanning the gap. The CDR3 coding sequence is TGTGCCAGCAGCCCTCGCCGGGACGGAATGGACGACTACGAGCAGTACGTC. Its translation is CASSPRRDGMDDYEQYV.

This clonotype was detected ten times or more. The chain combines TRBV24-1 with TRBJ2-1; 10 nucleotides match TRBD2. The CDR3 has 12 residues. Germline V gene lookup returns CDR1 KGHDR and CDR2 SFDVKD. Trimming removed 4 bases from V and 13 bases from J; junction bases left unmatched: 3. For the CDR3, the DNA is TGTGCCACCAGTGAGACTAGCGGGCCTCAGTTCTTC. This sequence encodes CATSETSGPQFF.